The source of this T cell receptor beta chain is a study of CD8+CD57+ T cells in acquired aplastic anemia. Study-wide context: Isolated CD4+ and CD8+ cells, once sorted, yielded DNA averaging around 3.3 ug. CD4+ reads averaged about 9.9 million in healthy donors.

This clonotype was found many times. The antigen is undetermined. Notes on the study in general: It was found that roughly 29 CD8+ CDR3 sequences were shared between patients and controls. Between the patient and control groups, CD8+ Simpson's diversity did not differ significantly.

It was genomic DNA that served as the template for profiling TCR beta VDJ and CDR3. TCRdb analysed the reads with MiXCR anew, one entry per CDR3 protein. The sample holds about 190,000 distinct CDR3 sequences; around half are singletons and the top ten take around a sixth. Germline V gene data show CDR1 as MDHEN and CDR2 as SYDVKM. The V segment lost 10 bases and the J segment 2 bases; nucleotides outside the gene matches: 8. This CDR3 spans 14 amino acids. The chain couples TRBV28 to TRBJ2-1; 7 bases match TRBD1. The clonotype comes from a human donor in good health, serving as a control. The sequenced sample consisted of sorted CD4+, CD8+, or CD8+CD57+ T cells (not recorded which) from PBMCs. The CDR3 loop reads CATEGTDAYNEQFF. The DNA of the CDR3 is TGTGCCACTGAAGGGACAGACGCCTACAATGAGCAGTTCTTC.